This TCR beta chain was sequenced during a study of CD8 T cells in cerebrospinal fluid in Alzheimer's disease. Each CDR3 protein gets one entry in TCRdb, which reprocessed the 10x single-cell sequencing reads and gives no DNA. In total, the table holds about 780 distinct CDR3 sequences. CDR3 length equals 13 residues. Germline V gene sequence: CDR1 MNHEY, CDR2 SMNVEV (reference sequence). The chain recombines TRBV27 with TRBJ1-2; there is no DNA to check the TCRdb D call of TRBD1. The sample consisted of cerebrospinal fluid. This clonotype was sampled from a human donor with Parkinson's disease. The CDR3 sequence: CASSRDREYGYTF.